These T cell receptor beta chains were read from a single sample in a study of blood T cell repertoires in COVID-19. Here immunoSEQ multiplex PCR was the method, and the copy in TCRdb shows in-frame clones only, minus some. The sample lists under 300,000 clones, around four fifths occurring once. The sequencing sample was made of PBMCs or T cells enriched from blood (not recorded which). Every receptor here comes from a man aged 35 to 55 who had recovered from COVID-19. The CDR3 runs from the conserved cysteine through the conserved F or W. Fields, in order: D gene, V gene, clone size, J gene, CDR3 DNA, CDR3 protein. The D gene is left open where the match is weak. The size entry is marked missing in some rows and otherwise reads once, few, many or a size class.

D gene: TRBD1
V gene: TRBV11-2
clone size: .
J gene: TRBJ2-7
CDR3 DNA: TGTGCCAGCAGCTATCGGACAGGGATGCACTTC
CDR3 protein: CASSYRTGMHF

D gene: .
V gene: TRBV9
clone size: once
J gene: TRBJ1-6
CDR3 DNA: TGTGCCAGCAGCGTAGAATCACTTTCACCCCTCCACTTT
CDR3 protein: CASSVESLSPLHF

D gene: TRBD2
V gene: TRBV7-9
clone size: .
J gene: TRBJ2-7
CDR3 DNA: TGTGCCAGCAGCTTAGCACTAGCGGTTTCCTACGAGCAGTACTTC
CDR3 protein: CASSLALAVSYEQYF

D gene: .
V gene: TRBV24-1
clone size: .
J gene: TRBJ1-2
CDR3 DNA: TGTGCCACCGCTCCCTCATTTAGGACAAGTTCCTATGGCTACACCTTC
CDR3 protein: CATAPSFRTSSYGYTF

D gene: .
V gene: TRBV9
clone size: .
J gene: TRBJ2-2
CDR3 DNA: TGTGCCAGCAGCGCACAACTGGGGGGGCGCTCCGGGGAGCTGTTTTTT
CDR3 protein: CASSAQLGGRSGELFF

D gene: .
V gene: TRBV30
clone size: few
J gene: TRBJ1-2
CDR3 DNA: TGTGCCTGGAGTAATCGCCGGGACTACACCTTC
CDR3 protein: CAWSNRRDYTF

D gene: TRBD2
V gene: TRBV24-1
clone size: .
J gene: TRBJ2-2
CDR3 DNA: TGTGCCACCAGTGACCGATCCGGGACTAGCGGCGACACCGGGGAGCTGTTTTTT
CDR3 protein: CATSDRSGTSGDTGELFF

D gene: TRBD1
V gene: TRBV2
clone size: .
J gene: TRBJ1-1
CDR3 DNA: TGTGCCAGCAGTGAGTCGGGACAGATGAACACTGAAGCTTTCTTT
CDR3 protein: CASSESGQMNTEAFF

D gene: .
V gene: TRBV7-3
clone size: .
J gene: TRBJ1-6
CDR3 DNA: TGTGCCAGCAGCTTATCCTGTCGAGCCCTCCACTTT
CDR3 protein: CASSLSCRALHF

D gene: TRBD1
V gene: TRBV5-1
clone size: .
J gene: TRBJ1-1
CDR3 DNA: TGCGCCAGCAGCACCCCAGGGGGCACTGAAGCTTTCTTT
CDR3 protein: CASSTPGGTEAFF

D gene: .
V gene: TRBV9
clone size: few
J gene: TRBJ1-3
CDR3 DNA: TGTGCCAGCAGCGCGATTAGCTCTGGAAACACCATATATTTT
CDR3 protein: CASSAISSGNTIYF

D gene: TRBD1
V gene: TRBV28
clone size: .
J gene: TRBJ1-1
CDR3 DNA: TGTGCCAGCAGTTGGGGACAGCCTGAAGCTTTCTTT
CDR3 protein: CASSWGQPEAFF

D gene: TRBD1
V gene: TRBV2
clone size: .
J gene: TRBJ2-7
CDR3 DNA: TGTGCCAGCAGTGATCCGGGACAGGGTGGCGGGGAGCAGTACTTC
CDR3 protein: CASSDPGQGGGEQYF

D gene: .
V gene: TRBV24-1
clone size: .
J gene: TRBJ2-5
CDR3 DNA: TGTGCCACCAGTCGGGAAGAGACCCAGTACTTC
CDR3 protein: CATSREETQYF

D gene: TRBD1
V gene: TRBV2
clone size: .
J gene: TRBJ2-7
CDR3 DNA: TGTGCCAGCAGGCGGACAGGGCCGCAATACGAGCAGTACTTC
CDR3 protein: CASRRTGPQYEQYF

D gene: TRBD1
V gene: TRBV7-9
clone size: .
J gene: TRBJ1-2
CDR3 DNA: TGTGCCAGCAGCCCCCGGGACAGGGGAGTCTATGGCTACACCTTC
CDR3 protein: CASSPRDRGVYGYTF

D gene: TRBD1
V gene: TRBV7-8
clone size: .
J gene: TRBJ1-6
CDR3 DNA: TGTGCCAGCAGCCCGGGACAGGGAGGCTCACCCCTCCACTTT
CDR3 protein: CASSPGQGGSPLHF

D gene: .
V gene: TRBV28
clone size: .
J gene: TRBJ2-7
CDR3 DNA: TGTGCCAGCCGGGTTGCCTACGAGCAGTACTTC
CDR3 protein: CASRVAYEQYF

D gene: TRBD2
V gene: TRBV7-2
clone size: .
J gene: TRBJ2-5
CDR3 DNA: TGTGCCAGCAGCTTAGGTGGAGCGGGGGGGCAAGAGACCCAGTACTTC
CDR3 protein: CASSLGGAGGQETQYF

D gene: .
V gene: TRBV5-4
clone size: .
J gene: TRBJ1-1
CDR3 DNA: TGTGCCAGCAGCTCCCCCGGGAGAAACACTGAAGCTTTCTTT
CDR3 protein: CASSSPGRNTEAFF

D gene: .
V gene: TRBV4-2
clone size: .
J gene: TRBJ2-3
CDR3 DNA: TGTGCCAGCAGCCAACTCCCGCTAGCGCGGAGCACAGATACGCAGTATTTT
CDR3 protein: CASSQLPLARSTDTQYF

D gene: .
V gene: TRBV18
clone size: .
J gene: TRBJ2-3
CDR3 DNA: TGTGCCAGCTCACCACCTGACTCCACAGATACGCAGTATTTT
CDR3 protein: CASSPPDSTDTQYF

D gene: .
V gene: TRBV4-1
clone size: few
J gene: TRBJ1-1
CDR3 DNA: TGCGCCAGCAGCCAGTCCCTGGCCAGGGCGGGGACTGAAGCTTTCTTT
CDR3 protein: CASSQSLARAGTEAFF

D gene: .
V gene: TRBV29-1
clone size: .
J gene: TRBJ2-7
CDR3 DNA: TGCAGCGTTGAAGTAACAGGGCGCTACGAGCAGTACTTC
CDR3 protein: CSVEVTGRYEQYF

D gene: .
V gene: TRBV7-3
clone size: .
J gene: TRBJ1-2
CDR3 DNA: .
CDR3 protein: CASSSGQGYGYTF

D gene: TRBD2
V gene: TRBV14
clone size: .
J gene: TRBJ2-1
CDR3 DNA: TGTGCCAGCAGCTCCGGACTAGCGGGTTATGAGCAGTTCTTC
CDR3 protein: CASSSGLAGYEQFF

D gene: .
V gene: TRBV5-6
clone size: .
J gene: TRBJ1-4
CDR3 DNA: TGTGCCAGCAGCCCCTCCTACCGTAATGAAAAACTGTTTTTT
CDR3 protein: CASSPSYRNEKLFF

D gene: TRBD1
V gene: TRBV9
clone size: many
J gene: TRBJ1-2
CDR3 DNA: TGTGCCAGCAGCGTAGCTACGGACAGGTCCTATGGCTACACCTTC
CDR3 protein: CASSVATDRSYGYTF

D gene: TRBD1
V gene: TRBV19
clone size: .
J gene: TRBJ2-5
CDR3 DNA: TGTGCCAGTAGTGACCCCGGGACAGCGATCCAAGAGACCCAGTACTTC
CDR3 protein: CASSDPGTAIQETQYF

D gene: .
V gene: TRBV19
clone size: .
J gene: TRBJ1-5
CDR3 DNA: TGTGCCAGTAGCCGTGACAGTGTTAATCAGCCCCAGCATTTT
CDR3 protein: CASSRDSVNQPQHF

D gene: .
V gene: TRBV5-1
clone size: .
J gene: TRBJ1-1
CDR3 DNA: TGCGCCAGCAGCTTAAGTCAGGGGTACACTGAAGCTTTCTTT
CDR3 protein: CASSLSQGYTEAFF

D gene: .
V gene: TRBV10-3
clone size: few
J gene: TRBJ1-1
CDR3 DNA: TGTGCCATCAGTGATCACAGAACGATATTTGAAGCTTTCTTT
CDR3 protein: CAISDHRTIFEAFF

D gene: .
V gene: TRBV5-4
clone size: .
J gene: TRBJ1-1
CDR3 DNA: TGTGCCAGCAGCGGATGGGGGACCCCGGAGGGAAACACTGAAGCTTTCTTT
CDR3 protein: CASSGWGTPEGNTEAFF

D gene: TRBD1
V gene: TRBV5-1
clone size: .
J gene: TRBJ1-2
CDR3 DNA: TGCGCCAGCAGCACTACCGGGACAGGGAACTATGGCTACACCTTC
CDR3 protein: CASSTTGTGNYGYTF

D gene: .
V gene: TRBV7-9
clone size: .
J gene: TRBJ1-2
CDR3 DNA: TGTGCCAGCAGCTTAGGATCGGGGGTGCACTATGGCTACACCTTC
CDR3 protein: CASSLGSGVHYGYTF

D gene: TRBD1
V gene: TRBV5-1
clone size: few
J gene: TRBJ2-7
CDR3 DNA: TGCGCCAGCAGCTACGGACAGGGGGGGAACGAGCAGTACTTC
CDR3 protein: CASSYGQGGNEQYF

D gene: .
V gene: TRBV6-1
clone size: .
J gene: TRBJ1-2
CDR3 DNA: TGTGCCAGCAGTGAGGGCCTAGGGCAGGGCCTTCCCCTTTTCTTC
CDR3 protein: CASSEGLGQGLPLFF

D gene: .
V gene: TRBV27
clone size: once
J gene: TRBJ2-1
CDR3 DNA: TGTGCCAGCAGATTCTCCAGCTCCTACAATGAGCAGTTCTTC
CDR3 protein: CASRFSSSYNEQFF

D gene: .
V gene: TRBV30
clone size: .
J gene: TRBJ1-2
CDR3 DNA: TGTGCCTGGAGTGTAGCGGGGAATGGCTACACCTTC
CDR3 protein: CAWSVAGNGYTF

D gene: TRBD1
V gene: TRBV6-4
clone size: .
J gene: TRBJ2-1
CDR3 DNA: TGTGCCAGCAGTGTCCTCCAGGGGGCGAATGAGCAGTTCTTC
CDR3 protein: CASSVLQGANEQFF

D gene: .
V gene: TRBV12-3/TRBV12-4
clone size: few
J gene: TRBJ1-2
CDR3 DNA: TGTGCCAGCAGTTTAAGGCAGGGGAACGGCTACACCTTC
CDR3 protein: CASSLRQGNGYTF

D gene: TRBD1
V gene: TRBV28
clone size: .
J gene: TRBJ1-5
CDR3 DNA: TGTGCCAGCAGGCGAGGCGGGACAGGCCTCAATCAGCCCCAGCATTTT
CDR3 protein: CASRRGGTGLNQPQHF

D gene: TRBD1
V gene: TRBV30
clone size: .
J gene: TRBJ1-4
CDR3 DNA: TGTGCCTGGAAATGGCGGGACAGGACTAATGAAAAACTGTTTTTT
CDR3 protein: CAWKWRDRTNEKLFF